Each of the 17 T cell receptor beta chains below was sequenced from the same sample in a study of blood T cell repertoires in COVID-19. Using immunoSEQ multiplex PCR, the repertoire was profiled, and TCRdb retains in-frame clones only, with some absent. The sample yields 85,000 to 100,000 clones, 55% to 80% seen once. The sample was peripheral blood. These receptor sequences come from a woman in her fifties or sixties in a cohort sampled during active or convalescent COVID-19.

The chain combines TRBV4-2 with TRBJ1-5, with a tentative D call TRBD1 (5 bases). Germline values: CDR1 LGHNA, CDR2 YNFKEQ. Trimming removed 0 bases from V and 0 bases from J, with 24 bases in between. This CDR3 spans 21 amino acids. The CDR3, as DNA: TGTGCCAGCAGCCAAGATCTGGTTCAGGGAGGATTACCAAGTAGCAATCAGCCCCAGCATTTT. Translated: CASSQDLVQGGLPSSNQPQHF.

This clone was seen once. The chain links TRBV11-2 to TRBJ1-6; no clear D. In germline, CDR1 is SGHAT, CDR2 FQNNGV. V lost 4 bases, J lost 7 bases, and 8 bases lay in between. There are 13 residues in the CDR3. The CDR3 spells CASSSRRNSPLHF. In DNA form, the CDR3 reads TGTGCCAGCAGCTCCAGGAGGAATTCACCCCTCCACTTT.

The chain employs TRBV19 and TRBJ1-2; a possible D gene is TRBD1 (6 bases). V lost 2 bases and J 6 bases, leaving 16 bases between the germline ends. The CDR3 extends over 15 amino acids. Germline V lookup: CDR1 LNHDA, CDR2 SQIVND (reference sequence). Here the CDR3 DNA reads TGTGCCAGTAGTATACCCTTGGCAGGGGTTCATGGCTACACCTTC. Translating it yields CASSIPLAGVHGYTF.

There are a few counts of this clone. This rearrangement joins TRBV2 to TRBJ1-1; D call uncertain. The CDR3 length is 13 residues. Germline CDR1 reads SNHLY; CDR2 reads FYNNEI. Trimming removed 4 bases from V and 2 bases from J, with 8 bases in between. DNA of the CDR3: TGTGCCAGCAGTGTCCAGTCCAACACTGAAGCTTTCTTT. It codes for CASSVQSNTEAFF.

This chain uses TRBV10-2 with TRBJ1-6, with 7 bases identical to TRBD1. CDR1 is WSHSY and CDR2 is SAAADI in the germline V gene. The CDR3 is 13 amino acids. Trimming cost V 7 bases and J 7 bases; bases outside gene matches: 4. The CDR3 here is CASKTGRNSPLHF. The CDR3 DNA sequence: TGCGCCAGCAAGACAGGGCGGAATTCACCCCTCCACTTT.

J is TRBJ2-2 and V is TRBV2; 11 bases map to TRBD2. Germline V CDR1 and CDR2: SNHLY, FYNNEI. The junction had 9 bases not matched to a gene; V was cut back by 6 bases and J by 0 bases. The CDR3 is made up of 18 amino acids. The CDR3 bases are TGTGCCAGCAGCGCCGGGACTAGCGGTCCCACGAACACCGGGGAGCTGTTTTTT. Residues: CASSAGTSGPTNTGELFF.

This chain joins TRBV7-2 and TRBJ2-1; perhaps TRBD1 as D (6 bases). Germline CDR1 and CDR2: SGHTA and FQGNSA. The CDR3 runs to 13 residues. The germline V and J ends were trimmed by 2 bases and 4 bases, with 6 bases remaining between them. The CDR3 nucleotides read TGTGCCAGCAGCTTACAGGGGTACAATGAGCAGTTCTTC. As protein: CASSLQGYNEQFF.

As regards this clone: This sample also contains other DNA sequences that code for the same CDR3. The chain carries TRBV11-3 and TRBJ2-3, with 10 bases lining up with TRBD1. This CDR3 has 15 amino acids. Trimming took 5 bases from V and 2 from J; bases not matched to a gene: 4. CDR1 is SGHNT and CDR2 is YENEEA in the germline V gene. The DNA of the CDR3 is TGTGCCAGCAGCCCCCGACAGGGGGCCACAGATACGCAGTATTTT. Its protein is CASSPRQGATDTQYF.

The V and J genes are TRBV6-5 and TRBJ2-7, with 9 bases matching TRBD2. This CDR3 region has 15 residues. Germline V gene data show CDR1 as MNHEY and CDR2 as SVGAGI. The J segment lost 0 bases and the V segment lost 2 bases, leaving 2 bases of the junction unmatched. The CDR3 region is CASSYGRGGSYEQYF. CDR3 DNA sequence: TGTGCCAGCAGTTACGGGCGGGGGGGCTCCTACGAGCAGTACTTC.

This CDR3 is CASSLPQGARGEAFF. The CDR3 bases are TGCGCCAGCAGCTTGCCCCAGGGGGCGAGGGGAGAAGCTTTCTTT. V gene TRBV5-1 combines with J gene TRBJ1-1, with 8 bases aligning to TRBD1. Germline CDR1 is SGHRS and CDR2 is YFSETQ. The CDR3 is made up of 15 amino acids. V lost 1 base and J lost 8; bases outside the gene matches: 10.

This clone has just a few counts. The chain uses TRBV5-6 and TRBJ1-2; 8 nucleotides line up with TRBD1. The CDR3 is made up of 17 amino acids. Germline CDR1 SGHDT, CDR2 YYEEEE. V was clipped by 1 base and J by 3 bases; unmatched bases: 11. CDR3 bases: TGTGCCAGCAGCTTGAGGAGTTCAGGGGGCGTTTACTATGGCTACACCTTC. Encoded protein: CASSLRSSGGVYYGYTF.

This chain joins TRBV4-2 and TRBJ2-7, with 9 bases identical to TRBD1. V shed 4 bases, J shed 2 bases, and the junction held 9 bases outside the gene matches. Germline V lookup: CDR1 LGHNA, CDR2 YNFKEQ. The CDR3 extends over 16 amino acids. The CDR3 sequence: CASSRYDRDRAYEQYF. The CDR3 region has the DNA TGTGCCAGCAGCCGGTATGACCGGGACAGGGCCTACGAGCAGTACTTC.

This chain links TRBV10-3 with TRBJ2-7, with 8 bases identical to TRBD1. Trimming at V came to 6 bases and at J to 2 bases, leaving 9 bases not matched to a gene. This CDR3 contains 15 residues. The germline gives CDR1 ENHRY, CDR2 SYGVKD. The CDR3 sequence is CAISLDRGLTYEQYF. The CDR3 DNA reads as TGTGCCATCAGCCTCGACAGGGGCCTAACCTACGAGCAGTACTTC.

The DNA of the CDR3 is TGTGCCAGTAAAAGTACTTCAGGGGTAGGGGATTCACCCCTCCACTTT. It translates to CASKSTSGVGDSPLHF. The J gene is TRBJ1-6, the V gene TRBV19, with a possible D match to TRBD1 (6 bases). CDR3 size: 16 residues. V was clipped by 7 bases and J by 8 bases, with 21 bases between them. CDR1 and CDR2 (germline): LNHDA, SQIVND (reference sequence). Full variable domain (outside the CDR3, taken from reference TRBV19 and TRBJ1-6): DGGITQSPKYLFRKEGQNVTLSCEQNLNHDAMYWYRQDPGQGLRLIYYSQIVNDFQKGDIAEGYSVSREKKESFPLTVTSAQKNPTAFYLCASKSTSGVGDSPLHFGNGTRLTVT.

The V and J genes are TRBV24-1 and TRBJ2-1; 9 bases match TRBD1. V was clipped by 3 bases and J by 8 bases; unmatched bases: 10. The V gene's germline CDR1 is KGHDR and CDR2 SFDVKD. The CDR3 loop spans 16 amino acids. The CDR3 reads CATSDRPGQGVYEQFF. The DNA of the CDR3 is TGTGCCACCAGTGATCGACCGGGACAGGGCGTCTATGAGCAGTTCTTC.

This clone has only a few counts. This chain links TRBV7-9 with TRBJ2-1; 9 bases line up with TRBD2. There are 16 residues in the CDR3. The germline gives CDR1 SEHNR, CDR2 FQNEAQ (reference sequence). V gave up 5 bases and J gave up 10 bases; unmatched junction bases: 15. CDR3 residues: CASSPRAGGPYTEQFF. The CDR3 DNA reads TGTGCCAGCAGCCCAAGGGCGGGGGGGCCTTACACGGAGCAGTTCTTC.

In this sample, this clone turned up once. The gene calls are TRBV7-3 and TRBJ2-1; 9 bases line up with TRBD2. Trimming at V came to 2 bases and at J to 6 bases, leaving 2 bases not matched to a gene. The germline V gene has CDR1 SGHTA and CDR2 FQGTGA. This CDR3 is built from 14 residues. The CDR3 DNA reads TGTGCCAGCAGCTTACTGCGGGGGGGCAATGAGCAGTTCTTC. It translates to CASSLLRGGNEQFF.